This T cell receptor beta chain was found in a study of human T cells and chemical hapten exposure. Study summary: Patches with 0.01% DPC went on the upper back, and the tests were read at 6 days.

Only a few counts were recorded for this clonotype. One entry per CDR3 protein results from TCRdb running MiXCR on the RACE reads. The table has roughly 150,000 distinct CDR3 sequences, 12% seen once. Described time point: patch test 2, 6 weeks after DPC sensitization. Treatment in this sample: therapeutic diphenylcyclopropenone sensitization with weekly scalp DPC. Blood, whole and unfractionated, served as the source for total RNA extraction. The germline V gene has CDR1 LNHDA and CDR2 SQIVND (reference sequence). The CDR3 spans 14 residues. The germline V and J ends were trimmed by 7 bases and 0 bases, with 13 bases remaining between them.

This chain links TRBV19 with TRBJ2-7, with a weak D call TRBD2 (6 bases). Sequenced here: whole blood, sampled in connection with sensitization to the hapten diphenylcyclopropenone (DPC). The source of this sequence is a woman aged 50 to 60 with alopecia areata. Some clones in this sample may be carry-over from other donors' samples. The CDR3, as DNA: TGTGCCAGTAATGGGGCGGGGAGCTCCTACGAGCAGTACTTC. Encoded protein: CASNGAGSSYEQYF.